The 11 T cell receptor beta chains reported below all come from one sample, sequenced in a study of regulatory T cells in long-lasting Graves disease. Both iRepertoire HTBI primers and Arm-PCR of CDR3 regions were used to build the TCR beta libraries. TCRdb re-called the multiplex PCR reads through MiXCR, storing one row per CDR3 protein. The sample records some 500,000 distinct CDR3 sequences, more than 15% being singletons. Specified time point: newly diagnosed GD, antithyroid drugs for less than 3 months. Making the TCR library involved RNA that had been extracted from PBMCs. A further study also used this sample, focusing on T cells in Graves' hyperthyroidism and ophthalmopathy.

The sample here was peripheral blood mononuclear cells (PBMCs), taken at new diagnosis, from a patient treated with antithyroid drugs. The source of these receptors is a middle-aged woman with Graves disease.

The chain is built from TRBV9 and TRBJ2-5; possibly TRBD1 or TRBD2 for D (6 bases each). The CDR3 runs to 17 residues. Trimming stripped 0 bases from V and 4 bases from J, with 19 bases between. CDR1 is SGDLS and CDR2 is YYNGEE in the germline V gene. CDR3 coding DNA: TGTGCCAGCAGCGTAGACGGGCGAGGGGGGCAGGGAGAGACCCAGTACTTC. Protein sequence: CASSVDGRGGQGETQYF.

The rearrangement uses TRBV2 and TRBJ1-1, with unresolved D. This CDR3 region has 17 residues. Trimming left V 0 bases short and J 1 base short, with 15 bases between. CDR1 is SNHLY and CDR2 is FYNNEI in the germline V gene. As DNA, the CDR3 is TGTGCCAGCAGTGAAGCGCTTATGACTATGGCGAACACTGAAGCTTTCTTT. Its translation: CASSEALMTMANTEAFF. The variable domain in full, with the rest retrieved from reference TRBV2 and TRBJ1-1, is EPEVTQTPSHQVTQMGQEVILRCVPISNHLYFYWYRQILGQKVEFLVSFYNNEISEKSEIFDDQFSVERPDGSNFTLKIRSTKLEDSAMYFCASSEALMTMANTEAFFGQGTRLTVV.

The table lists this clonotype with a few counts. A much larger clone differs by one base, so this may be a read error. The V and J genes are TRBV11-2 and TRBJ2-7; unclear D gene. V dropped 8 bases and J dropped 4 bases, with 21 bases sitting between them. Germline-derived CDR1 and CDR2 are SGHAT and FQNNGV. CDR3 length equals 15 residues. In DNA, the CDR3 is TGTGCCAGCTCCTCGCCCCGGGTCCCCTTGTACGAGCAGTACTTC. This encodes CASSSPRVPLYEQYF.

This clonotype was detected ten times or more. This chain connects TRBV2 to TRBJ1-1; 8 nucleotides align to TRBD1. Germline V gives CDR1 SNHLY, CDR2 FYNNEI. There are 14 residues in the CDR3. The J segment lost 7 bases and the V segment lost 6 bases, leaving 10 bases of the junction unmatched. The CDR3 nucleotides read TGTGCCAGCAGACCAGGGGGCGGAAAGATTGAAGCTTTCTTT. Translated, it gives CASRPGGGKIEAFF.

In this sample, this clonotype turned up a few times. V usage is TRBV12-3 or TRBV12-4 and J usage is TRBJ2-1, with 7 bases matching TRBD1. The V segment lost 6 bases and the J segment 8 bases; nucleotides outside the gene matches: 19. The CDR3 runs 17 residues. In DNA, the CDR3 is TGTGCCAGCAGCCCCCCTAGGGGGCTCAGGTTCATCGATGAGCAGTTCTTC. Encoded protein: CASSPPRGLRFIDEQFF.

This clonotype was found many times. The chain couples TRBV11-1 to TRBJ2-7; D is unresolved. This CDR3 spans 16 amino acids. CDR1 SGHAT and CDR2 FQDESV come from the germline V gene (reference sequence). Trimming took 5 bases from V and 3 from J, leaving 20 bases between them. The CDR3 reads CASSRLGTAIYYEQYF. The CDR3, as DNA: TGTGCCAGCAGCCGCCTCGGAACGGCCATTTACTACGAGCAGTACTTC.

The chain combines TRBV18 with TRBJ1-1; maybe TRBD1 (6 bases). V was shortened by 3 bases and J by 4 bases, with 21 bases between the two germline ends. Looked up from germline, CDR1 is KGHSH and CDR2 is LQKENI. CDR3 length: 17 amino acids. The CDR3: CASSPEGPFRGTTEAFF. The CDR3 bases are TGTGCCAGCTCACCCGAAGGCCCGTTCAGGGGCACCACTGAAGCTTTCTTT.

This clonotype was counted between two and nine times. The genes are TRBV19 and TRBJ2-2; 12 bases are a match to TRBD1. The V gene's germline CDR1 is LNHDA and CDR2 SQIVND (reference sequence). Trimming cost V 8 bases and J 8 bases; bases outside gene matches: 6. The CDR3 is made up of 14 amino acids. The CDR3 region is CASGTGGLAGELFF. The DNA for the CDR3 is TGTGCCAGTGGGACAGGGGGCTTGGCTGGGGAGCTGTTTTTT.

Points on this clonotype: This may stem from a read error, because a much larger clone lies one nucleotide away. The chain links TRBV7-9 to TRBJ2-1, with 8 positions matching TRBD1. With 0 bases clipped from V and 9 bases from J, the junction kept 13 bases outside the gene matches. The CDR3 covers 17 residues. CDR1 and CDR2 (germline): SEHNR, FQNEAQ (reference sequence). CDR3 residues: CASSLARTGSLGSEQFF. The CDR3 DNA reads TGTGCCAGCAGCTTAGCCCGGACAGGGTCTTTAGGCAGTGAGCAGTTCTTC.

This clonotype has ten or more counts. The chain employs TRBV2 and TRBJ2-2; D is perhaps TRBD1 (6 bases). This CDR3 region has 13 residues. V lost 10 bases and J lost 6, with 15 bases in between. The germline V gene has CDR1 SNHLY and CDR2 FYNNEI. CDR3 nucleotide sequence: TGTGCCATCCCCGGGGCAGGGGCCGGGGAGCTGTTTTTT. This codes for CAIPGAGAGELFF.

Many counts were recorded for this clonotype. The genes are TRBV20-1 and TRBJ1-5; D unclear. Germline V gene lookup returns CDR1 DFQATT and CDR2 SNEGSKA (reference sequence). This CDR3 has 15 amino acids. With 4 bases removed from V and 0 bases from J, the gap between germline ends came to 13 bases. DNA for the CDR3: TGCAGTGCTACTCGGACGGGCGATAGCAATCAGCCCCAGCATTTT. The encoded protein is CSATRTGDSNQPQHF.